Following are 15 T cell receptor beta chains from one sample sequenced in a study of blood T cell repertoires in COVID-19. Clones were sequenced by immunoSEQ multiplex PCR, and TCRdb holds only the in-frame ones, with some missing. The table records about 310,000 clones, around nine tenths of them present only once. Sequencing was done on a sample of peripheral blood. The receptor set was obtained from a man in his fifties or sixties with active or convalescent COVID-19.

About this clone: Other DNA sequences within the sample encode an identical CDR3. The chain's CDR3 is CASSRQGTTNEKLFF. In DNA, the CDR3 is TGTGCCAGCAGCCGCCAGGGAACAACTAATGAAAAACTGTTTTTT. The gene calls are TRBV7-2 and TRBJ1-4; weak D call: TRBD1 (5 bases). This CDR3 has 15 residues. Trimming took 5 bases from V and 0 from J, leaving 10 bases between them. Germline V lookup: CDR1 SGHTA, CDR2 FQGNSA.

The table lists this clone with a few counts. The V gene is TRBV3-1 (or the pseudogene TRBV3-2), the J gene TRBJ1-1; 11 bases agree with TRBD1. The CDR3 spans 15 residues. Germline CDR1 LGHDT, CDR2 YNNKEL (reference sequence). V shed 2 bases and J 4 bases; nucleotides not matched to a gene: 3. CDR3 amino acids: CASSQLGQGGTEAFF. CDR3 sequence (DNA): TGTGCCAGCAGCCAACTGGGACAGGGGGGCACTGAAGCTTTCTTT.

This clone was seen a single time. The chain recombines TRBV27 with TRBJ2-3; maybe TRBD2 (7 bases). Germline V lookup: CDR1 MNHEY, CDR2 SMNVEV (reference sequence). Trimming stripped 6 bases from V and 2 bases from J, with 21 bases between. CDR3 size: 17 residues. The CDR3 is CASRRPGAGADTDTQYF. CDR3 DNA: TGTGCCAGCAGGCGACCCGGTGCGGGGGCGGACACAGATACGCAGTATTTT.

To note about this clone: Other DNA sequences in this specimen translate into the identical CDR3. V is TRBV5-1 and J is TRBJ1-4, with TRBD1 identical over 8 bases. CDR3 size: 14 residues. CDR1 and CDR2 (germline): SGHRS, YFSETQ. The J segment lost 8 bases and the V segment lost 7 bases, leaving 10 bases of the junction unmatched. The CDR3 reads CASAPGQEGEKLFF. The CDR3 DNA reads TGCGCCAGCGCTCCGGGACAGGAAGGAGAAAAACTGTTTTTT.

This rearrangement joins TRBV9 to TRBJ2-7; 9 bases align to TRBD1. This CDR3 has 14 residues. Germline CDR1 is SGDLS and CDR2 is YYNGEE. Trimming at V came to 0 bases and at J to 3 bases, leaving 1 base not matched to a gene. The CDR3 coding sequence is TGTGCCAGCAGCGTAGGGGACAGGGTCTACGAGCAGTACTTC. Translated, it gives CASSVGDRVYEQYF.

Here the CDR3 reads CAWAKYYSGNTIYF. DNA of the CDR3: TGTGCCTGGGCTAAGTACTACTCTGGAAACACCATATATTTT. The rearrangement uses TRBV30 and TRBJ1-3; D is unresolved. Per germline, CDR1 GTSNPN and CDR2 SVGIG (reference sequence). Deletions cut 5 bases from V and 0 bases from J, with 11 bases between. The CDR3 extends over 14 amino acids.

The genes are TRBV30 and TRBJ2-4, with 7 bases matching TRBD2. The V segment lost 0 bases and the J segment 8 bases; nucleotides outside the gene matches: 7. Germline V gives CDR1 GTSNPN, CDR2 SVGIG (reference sequence). The CDR3 totals 14 residues. The CDR3 DNA reads as TGTGCCTGGAGTGTCTTGCGGGAGCGTCACATTCAGTACTTC. Encoded protein: CAWSVLRERHIQYF.

The chain is built from TRBV24-1 and TRBJ2-5, with D possibly TRBD2 on 7 matching bases. Trimming pared 2 bases from V and 0 bases from J, leaving 21 bases between. The CDR3 runs 19 residues. Germline values: CDR1 KGHDR, CDR2 SFDVKD. This CDR3 is CATSDSQGGGDPYQETQYF. The DNA for the CDR3 is TGTGCCACCAGTGATTCCCAAGGGGGGGGTGACCCGTACCAAGAGACCCAGTACTTC.

The chain joins TRBV30 to TRBJ1-2; 7 positions agree with TRBD1. The V and J ends lost 3 bases and 6 bases, in that order; junction bases with no gene match: 7. CDR3 size: 13 residues. CDR1 is GTSNPN, CDR2 SVGIG, per germline (reference sequence). This CDR3 reads CAWRDRNLDGYTF. As DNA, the CDR3 is TGTGCCTGGAGGGACAGGAATTTGGATGGCTACACCTTC.

V is TRBV10-3 and J is TRBJ2-5; 7 bases are a match to TRBD2. This CDR3 spans 16 amino acids. Germline lookup yields CDR1 ENHRY and CDR2 SYGVKD. The trim removed 4 bases at V and 5 bases at J, leaving 13 bases unmatched. In DNA, the CDR3 is TGTGCCATCAGTGGAGCGGGGTACGCCCCTGGGGAGACCCAGTACTTC. Translating it yields CAISGAGYAPGETQYF.

CDR3 coding DNA: TGTGCCAGCAGTTTACATGGGACTAGCGGAACCTACGAGCAGTACTTC. Protein: CASSLHGTSGTYEQYF. V usage is TRBV28 and J usage is TRBJ2-7; the match to TRBD2 covers 11 bases. Germline assignment: CDR1 MDHEN and CDR2 SYDVKM. V trimming: 2 bases; J trimming: 2 bases; junction bases outside the gene matches: 5. The CDR3 loop spans 16 amino acids.

The rearrangement uses TRBV19 and TRBJ1-5; D remains unclear. In germline, CDR1 is LNHDA, CDR2 SQIVND (reference sequence). Trimming stripped 8 bases from V and 3 bases from J, with 11 bases between. The CDR3 length is 13 residues. The CDR3 DNA reads as TGTGCCAGTTCGCAGATTACCAATCAGCCCCAGCATTTT. The encoded protein is CASSQITNQPQHF.

V usage is TRBV3-1 (or the pseudogene TRBV3-2) and J usage is TRBJ1-2; D gene ambiguous. Trimming shortened V by 1 base and J by 2 bases, and 8 bases separated the two germline ends. Germline V gives CDR1 LGHDT, CDR2 YNNKEL (reference sequence). The CDR3 contains 14 residues. The CDR3 protein is CASSQVPENYGYTF. The CDR3 DNA follows: TGTGCCAGCAGCCAAGTCCCAGAAAACTATGGCTACACCTTC.

This chain links TRBV7-8 with TRBJ2-7; 7 bases fit TRBD1. This CDR3 is 13 amino acids long. Germline V lookup: CDR1 SGHVS, CDR2 FQNEAQ. Trimming at V came to 5 bases and at J to 7 bases, leaving 8 bases not matched to a gene. The CDR3 DNA follows: TGTGCCAGCAGCCCACGACAGGGCTTAGAGCAGTACTTC. This codes for CASSPRQGLEQYF. Supplemented by reference TRBV7-8 and TRBJ2-7, the full variable domain reads GAGVSQSPRYKVAKRGQDVALRCDPISGHVSLFWYQQALGQGPEFLTYFQNEAQLDKSGLPSDRFFAERPEGSVSTLKIQRTQQEDSAVYLCASSPRQGLEQYFGPGTRLTVT.

CDR3 bases: TGTGCCAGTTCGGGGACAGTAGACTCCTACGAGCAGTACTTC. This gives the protein CASSGTVDSYEQYF. This chain connects TRBV19 to TRBJ2-7; 7 nucleotides agree with TRBD1. In germline, CDR1 is LNHDA, CDR2 SQIVND (reference sequence). The ends lost 8 bases at V and 0 bases at J; junction bases unmatched: 7. CDR3 length equals 14 residues.